A single sample is the source of the 29 T cell receptor beta chains below, sequenced in a study of radiotherapy plus CTLA-4 blockade in lung cancer. Libraries were prepared by immunoSEQ multiplex PCR; TCRdb keeps only in-frame clonotypes and omits some of them. The sample holds around 44,000 clones, approximately 86% seen once. Sample: peripheral blood, taken from a patient treated with radiotherapy plus ipilimumab. These receptors originate from a human donor with non-small cell lung cancer that progressed on radiotherapy plus ipilimumab. Some clones in this sample may be carry-over from other donors' samples.

The CDR3 reads CASSEGRLAGGFTDTQYF. In DNA form, the CDR3 reads TGTGCCAGCAGTGAAGGGAGACTAGCGGGAGGATTCACAGATACGCAGTATTTT. The chain recombines TRBV6-1 with TRBJ2-3; 13 bases are a match to TRBD2. The CDR3 loop spans 18 amino acids. V lost 1 base and J lost 2; bases outside the gene matches: 6. CDR1 MNHNS and CDR2 SASEGT come from the germline V gene.

This clone has only a few counts. The V gene is TRBV29-1, the J gene TRBJ2-1, with TRBD2 matching over 7 bases. Germline V CDR1 and CDR2: SQVTM, ANQGSEA. J was trimmed by 7 bases and V by 6 bases; bases with no gene match: 6. The CDR3 loop spans 12 amino acids. In DNA, the CDR3 is TGCAGCGTGGGAGGGTTCGGGAATGAGCAGTTCTTC. Its translation is CSVGGFGNEQFF.

The chain recombines TRBV29-1 with TRBJ1-1; D gene uncertain. V lost 2 bases and J 0 bases, leaving 7 bases between the germline ends. Per the germline V gene, CDR1 is SQVTM and CDR2 is ANQGSEA. CDR3 length: 13 amino acids. The CDR3 protein is CSVERDMNTEAFF. For the CDR3, the DNA is TGCAGCGTTGAACGGGATATGAACACTGAAGCTTTCTTT.

The rearrangement joins TRBV2 to TRBJ2-1, with 8 positions matching TRBD1. The CDR3 has 13 residues. From germline, CDR1 is SNHLY and CDR2 FYNNEI. Trimming cost V 4 bases and J 7 bases; bases outside gene matches: 3. DNA of the CDR3: TGTGCCAGCAGTGCCGGACAGGGAAATGAGCAGTTCTTC. Translating it yields CASSAGQGNEQFF.

The chain couples TRBV21-1 to TRBJ2-7; TRBD2 is taken as the D call from the table, unchecked against the DNA. TRBV21-1 is noted as a pseudogene. The CDR3 spans 12 residues. The CDR3 is CASRIWRYEQYF. For the CDR3, the DNA is TGTGCCAGCAGGATCTGGAGGTACGAGCAGTACTTC.

V gene TRBV9 combines with J gene TRBJ2-3; 14 bases align to TRBD2. V shed 4 bases, J shed 4 bases, and the junction held 11 bases outside the gene matches. Germline V gene sequence: CDR1 SGDLS, CDR2 YYNGEE. This CDR3 spans 18 amino acids. As DNA, the CDR3 is TGTGCCAGCAGCCCCCGGACTAGCGGGGGGTGGTGGCCAGATACGCAGTATTTT. It specifies CASSPRTSGGWWPDTQYF. The full variable domain, its missing parts supplied by reference TRBV9 and TRBJ2-3, is DSGVTQTPKHLITATGQRVTLRCSPRSGDLSVYWYQQSLDQGLQFLIQYYNGEERAKGNILERFSAQQFPDLHSELNLSSLELGDSALYFCASSPRTSGGWWPDTQYFGPGTRLTVL.

The V and J genes are TRBV6-6 and TRBJ2-7; D is perhaps TRBD1 (6 bases). The CDR3 is 13 amino acids. The germline V gene has CDR1 MNHNY and CDR2 SVGAGI (reference sequence). Trimming removed 6 bases from V and 6 bases from J, with 15 bases in between. The chain's CDR3 is CASRVQGIREQYF. CDR3 bases: TGTGCCAGCAGGGTACAGGGTATTCGCGAGCAGTACTTC.

The chain recombines TRBV5-1 with TRBJ1-2, with unresolved D. There are 14 residues in the CDR3. Germline CDR1 and CDR2: SGHRS and YFSETQ. V was shortened by 5 bases and J by 4 bases, with 15 bases between the two germline ends. As DNA, the CDR3 is TGCGCCAGCAGGGAGTCTCAATCGAGCTATGGCTACACCTTC. Translated: CASRESQSSYGYTF. Full variable domain (rest looked up from reference TRBV5-1 and TRBJ1-2): KAGVTQTPRYLIKTRGQQVTLSCSPISGHRSVSWYQQTPGQGLQFLFEYFSETQRNKGNFPGRFSGRQFSNSRSEMNVSTLELGDSALYLCASRESQSSYGYTFGSGTRLTVV.

The rearrangement links TRBV6-7 to TRBJ1-2, with TRBD1 as a possible D gene (5 bases). TRBV6-7 is known as an ORF, though its function is uncertain. CDR3 length: 13 amino acids. The ends were cut back, 6 bases at V and 8 bases at J, with 16 bases in the middle. As DNA, the CDR3 is TGTGCCAGCAGCGCCCTGGGGCCTGGCGGCTACACCTTC. Protein: CASSALGPGGYTF.

This rearrangement joins TRBV28 to TRBJ2-3; 7 bases agree with TRBD2. Germline V gene data show CDR1 as MDHEN and CDR2 as SYDVKM. Germline trimming cut 3 bases from V and 5 bases from J; bases unmatched to any gene: 20. The CDR3 consists of 19 residues. CDR3 sequence reads: CASSFRRGSSEKFEDTQYF. The CDR3 DNA reads as TGTGCCAGCAGTTTTAGACGCGGGAGTAGTGAGAAGTTTGAAGATACGCAGTATTTT.

The V gene is TRBV11-2, the J gene TRBJ2-1; D might be TRBD1 (6 bases). CDR3 length: 13 residues. Germline values: CDR1 SGHAT, CDR2 FQNNGV. Trimming left V 2 bases short and J 7 bases short, with 9 bases between. This chain's CDR3 is CASSLFTGNEQFF. The CDR3 DNA reads TGTGCCAGCAGCTTATTTACAGGGAATGAGCAGTTCTTC.

In DNA, the CDR3 is TGTGCCAGCGGGGGGGGGACTAGCGGGGCCAATGAGCAGTTCTTC. This encodes CASGGGTSGANEQFF. J is TRBJ2-1 and V is TRBV2, with TRBD2 identical over 13 bases. The germline V gene has CDR1 SNHLY and CDR2 FYNNEI. This CDR3 comprises 15 residues. V shed 8 bases, J shed 6 bases, and the junction held 7 bases outside the gene matches.

This chain links TRBV6-6 with TRBJ1-1; unclear D gene. Germline CDR1 and CDR2: MNHNY and SVGAGI (reference sequence). This CDR3 contains 13 residues. V was pared by 8 bases and J by 0 bases, with 10 bases between. CDR3 nucleotides: TGTGCCAGCCGGCGGGAGTTGAACACTGAAGCTTTCTTT. Translated, it gives CASRRELNTEAFF.

The rearrangement uses TRBV27 and TRBJ2-5; D gene ambiguous. The J call is uncertain, as TRBJ2-7 better fits the DNA end. CDR1 and CDR2 from the germline V gene are MNHEY and SMNVEV (reference sequence). CDR3 length: 14 residues. The chain's CDR3 is CASSLSQNLYEQYF. The CDR3 bases are TGTGCCAGCAGTTTATCCCAAAACCTCTACGAGCAGTACTTC.

The chain combines TRBV25-1 with TRBJ1-5; unclear D gene. V dropped 4 bases and J dropped 0 bases, with 4 bases sitting between them. The CDR3 length is 13 residues. In germline, CDR1 is MGHDK, CDR2 SYGVNS. The CDR3, as DNA: TGTGCCAGCAGTGCTAATAGCAATCAGCCCCAGCATTTT. Its translation: CASSANSNQPQHF. Together with reference TRBV25-1 and TRBJ1-5, the CDR3 gives the full variable domain: EADIYQTPRYLVIGTGKKITLECSQTMGHDKMYWYQQDPGMELHLIHYSYGVNSTEKGDLSSESTVSRIRTEHFPLTLESARPSHTSQYLCASSANSNQPQHFGDGTRLSIL.

The chain uses TRBV11-2 and TRBJ2-7, with 7 bases that match TRBD1. Unmatched junction bases numbered 5, after V lost 3 bases and J lost 3 bases. Looked up from germline, CDR1 is SGHAT and CDR2 is FQNNGV. The CDR3 extends over 14 amino acids. CDR3 in amino acids: CASSLPGQFYEQYF. The DNA for the CDR3 is TGTGCCAGCAGCTTGCCGGGACAGTTCTACGAGCAGTACTTC.

The chain is built from TRBV7-2 and TRBJ2-2, with 7 bases lining up with TRBD1. V dropped 7 bases and J dropped 2; count of bases not matched to a gene: 10. Germline CDR1 reads SGHTA; CDR2 reads FQGNSA. This CDR3 has 16 residues. CDR3 coding DNA: TGTGCCAGCATCCCCCCAGGGGGTGGCAACACCGGGGAGCTGTTTTTT. This gives the protein CASIPPGGGNTGELFF.

This chain uses TRBV5-1 with TRBJ2-7; D gene unclear. This CDR3 region has 13 residues. The germline V and J ends were trimmed by 1 base and 4 bases, with 9 bases remaining between them. Per the germline V gene, CDR1 is SGHRS and CDR2 is YFSETQ. The CDR3 sequence: CASSLNGEYEQYF. CDR3 DNA sequence: TGCGCCAGCAGCTTGAACGGAGAATACGAGCAGTACTTC. The full variable domain, rest sourced from reference TRBV5-1 and TRBJ2-7, is KAGVTQTPRYLIKTRGQQVTLSCSPISGHRSVSWYQQTPGQGLQFLFEYFSETQRNKGNFPGRFSGRQFSNSRSEMNVSTLELGDSALYLCASSLNGEYEQYFGPGTRLTVT.

A note on this clone: Additional DNA sequences in this sample encode the identical CDR3. V is TRBV27 and J is TRBJ2-7; 10 bases map to TRBD1. Germline V gives CDR1 MNHEY, CDR2 SMNVEV (reference sequence). The CDR3 runs 14 residues. V shed 3 bases and J 6 bases; nucleotides not matched to a gene: 5. The CDR3 region has the DNA TGTGCCAGCAGTTTCGGGACAGGGGTGAGCGAGCAGTACTTC. It encodes CASSFGTGVSEQYF.

This chain connects TRBV7-8 to TRBJ2-7, with D possibly TRBD1 on 6 matching bases. Germline-derived CDR1 and CDR2 are SGHVS and FQNEAQ. Trimming took 6 bases from V and 3 from J, leaving 12 bases between them. The CDR3 is 13 amino acids. CDR3 sequence reads: CASRPGQNYEQYF. CDR3 DNA: TGTGCCAGCAGACCCGGACAGAACTACGAGCAGTACTTC.

The CDR3 loop is CASSLSPSESTDTQYF. The CDR3 region has the DNA TGTGCCAGCAGTTTATCCCCCTCGGAGAGCACAGATACGCAGTATTTT. The chain recombines TRBV27 with TRBJ2-3; D is unresolved. CDR1 and CDR2 (germline): MNHEY, SMNVEV (reference sequence). Trimming took off 0 bases at V and 0 bases at J, with 10 bases between the two ends. This CDR3 spans 16 amino acids.

The chain carries TRBV6-5 and TRBJ2-2; tentative D call: TRBD1 (6 bases). CDR3 length equals 15 residues. Trimming left V 6 bases short and J 1 base short, with 12 bases between. The germline V gene has CDR1 MNHEY and CDR2 SVGAGI. Written as DNA, the CDR3 is TGTGCCAGCAGCCGCAAACAGGGGAACACCGGGGAGCTGTTTTTT. It is translated as CASSRKQGNTGELFF.

Regarding this clone: The sample has other DNA sequences that encode this CDR3 too. This chain joins TRBV9 and TRBJ1-2, with D perhaps matching TRBD1 (6 bases). Germline CDR1 reads SGDLS; CDR2 reads YYNGEE. The CDR3 runs 15 residues. Deletions cut 0 bases from V and 2 bases from J, with 11 bases between. The CDR3 sequence: CASSVGRGGNYGYTF. For the CDR3, the DNA is TGTGCCAGCAGCGTAGGAAGAGGGGGAAACTATGGCTACACCTTC.

The chain uses TRBV13 and TRBJ2-7; no reliable D call. Trimming stripped 2 bases from V and 0 bases from J, with 11 bases between. The germline V gene encodes CDR1 PRHDT and CDR2 FYEKMQ (reference sequence). This CDR3 contains 15 residues. The CDR3 is CASSLRGALSYEQYF. The CDR3 DNA sequence: TGTGCCAGCAGCTTACGAGGTGCGCTCTCCTACGAGCAGTACTTC.

The chain couples TRBV4-1 to TRBJ1-2, with 7 bases aligning to TRBD1. CDR1 and CDR2 (germline): MGHRA, YSYEKL. The CDR3 spans 15 residues. The trim removed 1 base at V and 5 bases at J, leaving 7 bases unmatched. In DNA form, the CDR3 reads TGCGCCAGCAGCCAAGGACAGGGACCCCAATATGGCTACACCTTC. Residues: CASSQGQGPQYGYTF.

The chain links TRBV28 to TRBJ2-7, with D possibly TRBD1 on 6 matching bases. There are 16 residues in the CDR3. V was clipped by 3 bases and J by 5 bases, with 20 bases between them. Germline V gene lookup returns CDR1 MDHEN and CDR2 SYDVKM. The CDR3, as DNA: TGTGCCAGCAGTTTCAGCCAAGGTGGGGGCGGGCACGAGCAGTACTTC. As protein: CASSFSQGGGGHEQYF.

In DNA form, the CDR3 reads TGTGCCACCGGGAGGGCTGGGGCCAACGTCCTGACTTTC. It translates to CATGRAGANVLTF. The chain employs TRBV6-5 and TRBJ2-6, with 8 bases lining up with TRBD2. CDR1 is MNHEY, CDR2 SVGAGI, per germline. The CDR3 loop spans 13 amino acids. With 10 bases clipped from V and 2 bases from J, the junction kept 1 base outside the gene matches.

The V gene is TRBV5-1, the J gene TRBJ1-3, with TRBD1 identical over 9 bases. CDR1 and CDR2 (germline): SGHRS, YFSETQ. V lost 0 bases, J lost 4 bases, and 5 bases stayed unmatched. The CDR3 is 16 amino acids. CDR3 coding DNA: TGCGCCAGCAGCTTGGGGACAGGGGCCGGCGGAAACACCATATATTTT. Amino acids: CASSLGTGAGGNTIYF.

The rearrangement uses TRBV4-2 and TRBJ1-1, with 9 bases aligning to TRBD1. Germline lookup yields CDR1 LGHNA and CDR2 YNFKEQ. The CDR3 extends over 16 amino acids. V gave up 3 bases and J gave up 2 bases; unmatched junction bases: 7. CDR3 protein: CASSHLPGQGNTEAFF. Here the CDR3 DNA reads TGTGCCAGCAGCCACCTACCGGGACAGGGAAACACTGAAGCTTTCTTT.